This TCR beta chain was recovered during a study of blood T cell repertoires in COVID-19. The wider study: Sources were T cells, B-cell-depleted T cells, or PBMCs; the material itself was cDNA or gDNA.

Germline-derived CDR1 and CDR2 are SGHVS and FQNEAQ. V was cut by 0 bases and J by 5 bases, with 6 bases left in between. The CDR3 loop spans 13 amino acids. Libraries were prepared by immunoSEQ multiplex PCR; TCRdb keeps only in-frame clonotypes and omits some of them. The sample comprises around 100,000 clones, roughly nine tenths of which are singletons, and 5.1% rests with the top ten. The chain joins TRBV7-8 to TRBJ2-3; D gene unclear. The TCR comes from a man in his fifties or sixties with acute or convalescent COVID-19. The sequenced material came from peripheral blood. CDR3 DNA: TGTGCCAGCAGCTTAGCGTCGGGAGATACGCAGTATTTT. It codes for CASSLASGDTQYF.